These 5 T cell receptor beta chains originate from one sample sequenced in a study of Ad26.COV2.S vaccination and SARS-CoV-2 variants (dated by TCRdb to the early 2020s). The library was produced with the immunoSEQ multiplex PCR assay. TCRdb limited this immuneACCESS table to in-frame rearrangements with V and J called. A share of clones is missing; checked studies link under half to unresolved V genes, and the rest is unexplained. The sample table lists about 400,000 clones, roughly 90% of them with a count of one. The leading ten clones occupy less than 4.5% of the sample. Reading the label with the study, this specimen's treatment or condition is: some 19 received Ad26.COV2.S at low or high dose, single or two shots; about 5 received placebo; per-sample allocation not given. Repertoires of vaccine and placebo recipients were sequenced from samples taken on day 63 after the first injection. Sequenced here: peripheral blood, sampled in a trial of Ad26.COV2.S vaccine versus placebo. The receptors were gathered from a person between 18 and 60 years old who received the Ad26.COV2.S COVID-19 vaccine or a placebo.

The V call is TRBV30, the J call TRBJ2-7, with a tentative D call TRBD1 (5 bases). The CDR3 is made up of 15 amino acids. CDR1 is GTSNPN and CDR2 is SVGIG in the germline V gene (reference sequence). With 4 bases removed from V and 0 bases from J, the gap between germline ends came to 16 bases. The CDR3 DNA sequence: TGTGCCTGGAACCCCCCCAGGGCCGACTCCTACGAGCAGTACTTC. Its translation: CAWNPPRADSYEQYF. Full variable domain (missing parts from reference TRBV30 and TRBJ2-7): SQTIHQWPATLVQPVGSPLSLECTVEGTSNPNLYWYRQAAGRGLQLLFYSVGIGQISSEVPQNLSASRPQDRQFILSSKKLLLSDSGFYLCAWNPPRADSYEQYFGPGTRLTVT.

V and J are TRBV6-5 and TRBJ2-3; D is perhaps TRBD1 or TRBD2 (5 bases each). The CDR3 is made up of 15 amino acids. CDR1 and CDR2 from the germline V gene are MNHEY and SVGAGI. Trimming left V 6 bases short and J 3 bases short, with 16 bases between. CDR3 residues: CASRHSGRRTDTQYF. Written as DNA, the CDR3 is TGTGCCAGCAGACATTCAGGGCGGAGGACAGATACGCAGTATTTT.

The chain links TRBV12-3 or TRBV12-4 to TRBJ2-2; no reliable D call. This CDR3 is built from 13 residues. V gave up 7 bases and J gave up 4 bases, with 10 bases separating them. CDR3 coding DNA: TGTGCCAGCAACGGGTTGCGCACCGGGGAGCTGTTTTTT. It codes for CASNGLRTGELFF.

The rearrangement links TRBV7-2 to TRBJ2-7; maybe TRBD1 (6 bases). CDR3 size: 13 residues. With 4 bases removed from V and 7 bases from J, the gap between germline ends came to 14 bases. The germline gives CDR1 SGHTA, CDR2 FQGNSA. CDR3 region: CASSSTGLGEQYF. In DNA, the CDR3 is TGTGCCAGCAGCTCCACAGGGTTGGGGGAGCAGTACTTC.

V is TRBV7-9 and J is TRBJ1-1, with D possibly matching TRBD1 (6 bases). The CDR3 is made up of 12 amino acids. V dropped 5 bases and J dropped 8 bases, with 12 bases sitting between them. The germline CDR1 and CDR2 sequences are SEHNR and FQNEAQ (reference sequence). CDR3 nucleotides: TGTGCCAGCAGCACCCGACAGGCCGAAGCTTTCTTT. It specifies CASSTRQAEAFF.